Given below is one T cell receptor beta chain in context. Repertoires were generated with immunoSEQ multiplex PCR, while TCRdb's copy carries only in-frame clones and drops some. Of about 58,000 clones detected, approximately 86% appear once; the ten largest clones hold roughly a fifth. Sorting used thawed, overnight-rested PBMC stained with anti-CD3, a viability dye and GMM-loaded CD1B tetramer. CD1B tetramers were loaded with Rhodococcus equi-derived C32 glucose monomycolate. CDR1 is SGDLS, CDR2 YYNGEE, per germline. V shed 0 bases, J shed 0 bases, and the junction held 8 bases outside the gene matches. The CDR3 extends over 18 amino acids. This entry is derived from a study of T cells in tuberculosis.

The TCR was taken from an adult woman with latent tuberculosis. The sample taken for sequencing was CD1b-GMM tetramer-negative cells sorted from PBMCs. This chain uses TRBV9 with TRBJ1-3; the match to TRBD1 covers 8 bases. CDR3 protein: CASSVAPGQGYSGNTIYF. The DNA of the CDR3 is TGTGCCAGCAGCGTAGCTCCAGGACAGGGCTACTCTGGAAACACCATATATTTT.